This passage covers 10 T cell receptor beta chains from one sample sequenced in a study of T cell responses to AZD1222 COVID-19 vaccine. Data came from immunoSEQ multiplex PCR; TCRdb stores just in-frame clones and leaves some out. The sample holds 90,000 to 100,000 clones; approximately 84% are singletons and the top ten take 13% to 15%. Material: peripheral blood, obtained 28 days after the second AZD1222 dose. All receptors derive from an adult who received the AZD1222 COVID-19 vaccine.

This clone was observed once. The gene calls are TRBV5-1 and TRBJ2-1, with TRBD2 matching over 8 bases. V shed 3 bases, J shed 7 bases, and the junction held 9 bases outside the gene matches. The CDR3 is 15 residues long. The germline gives CDR1 SGHRS, CDR2 YFSETQ. As DNA, the CDR3 is TGCGCCAGCAGCTGGGCGGGACTAGTTGAGAATGAGCAGTTCTTC. Protein: CASSWAGLVENEQFF.

This rearrangement joins TRBV11-2 to TRBJ1-1; a weak D match, TRBD1 (5 bases). The germline gives CDR1 SGHAT, CDR2 FQNNGV. There are 14 residues in the CDR3. Trimming cost V 6 bases and J 3 bases, with 14 bases left between them. This chain's CDR3 is CASSRRGTDTEAFF. The CDR3 DNA reads as TGTGCCAGCAGTAGACGGGGGACGGACACTGAAGCTTTCTTT.

The chain joins TRBV6-2 or TRBV6-3 to TRBJ2-1; 11 bases match TRBD2. Germline CDR1 and CDR2: MNHEY and SVGEGT. The CDR3 has 17 amino acids. The ends lost 2 bases at V and 5 bases at J; junction bases unmatched: 8. The CDR3 DNA follows: TGTGCCAGCAGTTACAGCAGGACTAGCGGGTGGAACAATGAGCAGTTCTTC. It yields the protein CASSYSRTSGWNNEQFF.

The chain is built from TRBV7-3 and TRBJ2-7; possible D gene TRBD2, 7 bases. V gave up 5 bases and J gave up 4 bases, with 21 bases separating them. Germline V gene sequence: CDR1 SGHTA, CDR2 FQGTGA. CDR3 length equals 16 residues. CDR3 in DNA: TGTGCCAGCAGCGAGCTGGCGGGGGCTAAGGTATACGAGCAGTACTTC. It translates to CASSELAGAKVYEQYF.

This clone is a singleton in its sample. This sequence joins TRBV5-1 and TRBJ2-3; tentatively, D is TRBD2 (6 bases). Germline values: CDR1 SGHRS, CDR2 YFSETQ. Trimming removed 1 base from V and 2 bases from J, with 14 bases in between. The CDR3 is 16 residues long. The CDR3 protein is CASSLYGGTDTDTQYF. The CDR3 bases are TGCGCCAGCAGCTTGTACGGGGGAACCGACACAGATACGCAGTATTTT.

The genes are TRBV6-5 and TRBJ1-5, with D unresolved. V lost 6 bases to trimming and J lost 4 bases, with 16 bases between them. Germline lookup yields CDR1 MNHEY and CDR2 SVGAGI. The CDR3 covers 15 residues. CDR3 DNA sequence: TGTGCCAGCAGCCGAGACGGAACATTAAATCAGCCCCAGCATTTT. Its translation is CASSRDGTLNQPQHF.

The chain joins TRBV19 to TRBJ2-3; D gene ambiguous. Deletions cut 0 bases from V and 5 bases from J, with 6 bases between. Germline values: CDR1 LNHDA, CDR2 SQIVND (reference sequence). The CDR3 extends over 13 amino acids. DNA of the CDR3: TGTGCCAGTAGTATAGATCCCTTAGATACGCAGTATTTT. Its translation: CASSIDPLDTQYF.

This rearrangement joins TRBV5-8 to TRBJ1-2; no definite D call. V lost 6 bases and J lost 5, with 20 bases in between. This CDR3 comprises 15 residues. Germline assignment: CDR1 SGHTS and CDR2 YDEGEE. The CDR3 bases are TGTGCCAGCACCCCTTCCCCGGGAGGGTTTTATGGCTACACCTTC. Translation: CASTPSPGGFYGYTF.

The rearrangement uses TRBV2 and TRBJ1-3; D not resolved. Trimming took off 3 bases at V and 4 bases at J, with 16 bases between the two ends. CDR3 length: 16 amino acids. CDR1 SNHLY and CDR2 FYNNEI come from the germline V gene. The CDR3 protein is CASSDTFALGGNTIYF. The DNA for the CDR3 is TGTGCCAGCAGTGACACATTCGCATTGGGAGGAAACACCATATATTTT.

This rearrangement joins TRBV19 to TRBJ1-5; D gene ambiguous. Between the trimmed V and J ends, which lost 2 bases and 7 bases, there was a span of 15 bases. Germline CDR1 is LNHDA and CDR2 is SQIVND (reference sequence). The CDR3 spans 15 residues. This CDR3 is CASSITFPGGQPQHF. The CDR3 DNA sequence: TGTGCCAGTAGTATAACGTTTCCGGGCGGCCAGCCCCAGCATTTT.